These 11 T cell receptor beta chains originate from one sample sequenced in a study of blood T cell repertoires in COVID-19 (dated by TCRdb to the early 2020s). Library preparation was by the immunoSEQ multiplex PCR assay. TCRdb stores this immuneACCESS table with in-frame sequences only. Part of the clones is absent; in the studies checked, under half of the shortfall reflects unresolved V genes, and no reason is known for the rest. The sample contains 55,000 to 75,000 clones, around 86% of them found a single time. The ten most abundant clones make up more than 7.5% of the sample. The sample was peripheral blood. Source of these receptors: a man in his fifties with active COVID-19.

The chain carries TRBV6-6 and TRBJ2-2; possibly TRBD2 for D (6 bases). Germline V gene data show CDR1 as MNHNY and CDR2 as SVGAGI (reference sequence). The CDR3 totals 15 residues. Trimming took 6 bases from V and 1 from J, leaving 12 bases between them. The CDR3 loop reads CASSPEGGNTGELFF. The CDR3 DNA reads TGTGCCAGCAGCCCCGAGGGAGGGAACACCGGGGAGCTGTTTTTT.

In its sample, this clone was seen once. At one boundary the junction diverges from the germline segment, which might be a read error. The CDR3 loop is CASSVTNLTGNF. CDR3 sequence (DNA): TGTGCCAGCAGCGTAACTAACCTGACAGGCAACTTC. V gene TRBV7-2 combines with J gene TRBJ2-7, with a weak D call TRBD1 (6 bases). Germline CDR1 SGHTA, CDR2 FQGNSA. This CDR3 has 12 residues.

For this clone: The junction differs from germline at one of its ends, possibly a read error. The chain links TRBV11-2 to TRBJ2-2, with D maybe TRBD2 (7 bases). Germline values: CDR1 SGHAT, CDR2 FQNNGV. This CDR3 has 15 amino acids. The CDR3 nucleotides are TGTGCCAGCAGCTTATGGGGGGGCAACAACGGGGAGCTGTTTTTT. Its translation is CASSLWGGNNGELFF.

This sequence joins TRBV30 and TRBJ1-5, with D unclear. Deletions cut 4 bases from V and 0 bases from J, with 7 bases between. CDR1 GTSNPN and CDR2 SVGIG come from the germline V gene (reference sequence). The length of the CDR3 is 13 residues. For the CDR3, the DNA is TGTGCCTGGACAGAGGATAGCAATCAGCCCCAGCATTTT. It codes for CAWTEDSNQPQHF.

The chain links TRBV7-9 to TRBJ1-3; no clear D. The CDR3 contains 15 residues. V lost 3 bases and J lost 4, with 13 bases in between. Germline V lookup: CDR1 SEHNR, CDR2 FQNEAQ (reference sequence). In DNA, the CDR3 is TGTGCCAGCAGCTTTACCCGCCCGGGAGGAAACACCATATATTTT. It encodes CASSFTRPGGNTIYF.

The V call is TRBV9, the J call TRBJ2-5; D possibly corresponds to TRBD2 (6 bases). CDR3 length equals 15 residues. V dropped 4 bases and J dropped 5 bases, with 18 bases sitting between them. Looked up from germline, CDR1 is SGDLS and CDR2 is YYNGEE. The CDR3 DNA follows: TGTGCCAGCAGCCCCGGGTCAGCCCGGGGGGAGACCCAGTACTTC. It encodes CASSPGSARGETQYF.

The chain has TRBV14 and TRBJ1-1, with TRBD1 matching over 7 bases. The length of the CDR3 is 16 residues. In germline, CDR1 is SGHDN, CDR2 FVKESK. Trimming removed 2 bases from V and 6 bases from J; junction bases left unmatched: 12. CDR3: CASSQLTTGSRPEAFF. The CDR3 bases are TGTGCCAGCAGCCAACTGACGACAGGGTCGCGTCCTGAAGCTTTCTTT.

The chain links TRBV29-1 to TRBJ2-7; 7 bases agree with TRBD1. This CDR3 region has 15 residues. V lost 2 bases to trimming and J lost 2 bases; unmatched junction nucleotides: 9. Looked up from germline, CDR1 is SQVTM and CDR2 is ANQGSEA. The CDR3 coding sequence is TGCAGCGTTGAACTTACCATGGGACAGCCCTACGAGCAGTACTTC. As protein: CSVELTMGQPYEQYF.

This clone was detected once. The J gene is TRBJ2-7, the V gene TRBV5-1; D is possibly TRBD2 (6 bases). CDR3 length: 14 amino acids. The germline V gene has CDR1 SGHRS and CDR2 YFSETQ. Trimming pared 2 bases from V and 3 bases from J, leaving 12 bases between. CDR3 amino acids: CASSFGGGSYEQYF. CDR3 DNA: TGCGCCAGCAGCTTTGGTGGGGGGAGCTACGAGCAGTACTTC.

Written as DNA, the CDR3 is TGTGCCAGCAGCTACCAGGGGTCAGGCGAGCAGTACTTC. Protein: CASSYQGSGEQYF. The chain combines TRBV7-9 with TRBJ2-7, with D possibly being TRBD1 (6 bases). Trimming cost V 4 bases and J 6 bases, with 13 bases left between them. This CDR3 has 13 amino acids. Germline CDR1 reads SEHNR; CDR2 reads FQNEAQ (reference sequence).

This clone has just a few counts. V is TRBV3-1 (or the pseudogene TRBV3-2) and J is TRBJ2-1, with 9 nucleotides matching TRBD2. The CDR3 sequence is 17 residues long. Trimming cost V 4 bases and J 8 bases; bases outside gene matches: 15. Germline V gene data show CDR1 as LGHDT and CDR2 as YNNKEL (reference sequence). This CDR3 reads CASSPLIGAGGRDEQFF. CDR3 DNA: TGTGCCAGCAGCCCCCTAATTGGAGCGGGGGGCAGGGATGAGCAGTTCTTC.